This TCR beta chain originates from a study of cytomegalovirus exposure and HLA in healthy donors. Across the whole study: An early data release held tens of millions of unique TCRs from HLA-typed donors.

PCR amplification relied on 60 Vbeta primers (plus 13 Jbeta primers). Clones were sequenced by immunoSEQ multiplex PCR, and TCRdb holds only the in-frame ones, with some missing. The sample contains about 160,000 clones, less than 90% of which appear only once. Overall study findings and caveats: From TCR beta sequences, most subjects' HLA-A and HLA-B alleles were reportedly predicted accurately. TCR beta V- and J-gene trimming was later associated with a missense DCLRE1C variant.

Turning to this clone: Its specificity is not known.

CDR3 length: 16 residues. CDR1 SGHRS and CDR2 YFSETQ come from the germline V gene. Trimming at V came to 0 bases and at J to 4 bases, leaving 7 bases not matched to a gene. The chain joins TRBV5-1 to TRBJ2-3; 8 bases line up with TRBD1. This receptor was taken from a man in his fifties in good health and CMV-seropositive. Sequencing was done on a sample of PBMCs. The CDR3 nucleotides are TGCGCCAGCAGCTTGGCGGGGCAGGGGGCGGCAGATACGCAGTATTTT. Translation: CASSLAGQGAADTQYF.